This T cell receptor beta chain is from a study of cytomegalovirus exposure and HLA in healthy donors. The PCR made use of 60 Vbeta and 13 Jbeta primers. Authors' processing steps: Some 9.9 million shared chains were among some 75 million unique TCR beta chains counted in a later analysis. Only in-frame clones appear in the TCRdb table, and some are missing; sequencing was by immunoSEQ multiplex PCR. V and J calls and clone size come straight from that table; D and trimming were deduced from the DNA. This table has around 160,000 clones, just under 75% appearing once. CDR3 size: 15 residues. The V gene's germline CDR1 is LNHNV and CDR2 YYDKDF (reference sequence). The ends were cut back, 0 bases at V and 8 bases at J, with 13 bases in the middle. Study-level points and caveats: The analysis excluded some indistinguishable V segments, including TRBV6-2 and TRBV6-3.

Turning to this clone: Its antigen remains unknown.

The sample taken for sequencing was PBMCs. The rearrangement joins TRBV15 to TRBJ1-4, with a weak D call TRBD1 (6 bases). This clonotype was sampled from a woman between 18 and 30 years old in good health and CMV-seronegative. CDR3 sequence: CATSRDLPDSEKLFF. The CDR3 DNA is TGTGCCACCAGCAGAGATCTTCCGGACAGCGAAAAACTGTTTTTT.